Here is one TCR beta chain with its context. The data belong to a study of T cell repertoires in cytomegalovirus infection. TCRdb called the reads again in MiXCR, with one record for every CDR3 protein. The repertoire holds 270,000 or so distinct CDR3 sequences, with around 15% as singletons. CDR3 length: 14 residues. V lost 3 bases to trimming and J lost 0 bases, with 6 bases between them. From germline, CDR1 is LGHNA and CDR2 YNFKEQ. This clonotype originated in a human donor in good health (CMV status not recorded). Some clones in this sample may be carry-over from other donors' samples. The chain employs TRBV4-2 and TRBJ1-3, with D uncertain. Sequencing input: CD8+ T cells from PBMCs. As DNA, the CDR3 is TGTGCCAGCAGCCAGGCAGACTCTGGAAACACCATATATTTT. This codes for CASSQADSGNTIYF.